Each of the 28 T cell receptor beta chains below was sequenced from the same sample in a study of blood T cell repertoires in COVID-19. Only in-frame clones appear in the TCRdb table, and some are missing; sequencing was by immunoSEQ multiplex PCR. The top ten clones hold around 2% of a sample with 220,000 or so clones, 84% of them seen once. Material: peripheral blood. These receptors came from a woman aged 55 to 70 with acute or convalescent COVID-19.

DNA for the CDR3: TGTGCCAGCAGCAAAGCGTCGCCGCAGGGAATCAATCAGCCCCAGCATTTT. Its translation is CASSKASPQGINQPQHF. The chain combines TRBV28 with TRBJ1-5; D possibly corresponds to TRBD1 (5 bases). From germline, CDR1 is MDHEN and CDR2 SYDVKM. V lost 6 bases and J lost 3, with 21 bases in between. The CDR3 is 17 residues long.

The chain couples TRBV5-6 to TRBJ2-1, with TRBD2 identical over 16 bases. CDR3 length: 17 amino acids. Per the germline V gene, CDR1 is SGHDT and CDR2 is YYEEEE. Trimming took 4 bases from V and 5 from J; bases not matched to a gene: 6. Written as DNA, the CDR3 is TGTGCCAGCAGCGTTACGGGACTAGCGGGGGGGCACAATGAGCAGTTCTTC. It encodes CASSVTGLAGGHNEQFF.

The chain uses TRBV2 and TRBJ2-1, with 12 bases lining up with TRBD2. Germline CDR1 is SNHLY and CDR2 is FYNNEI. The junction had 12 bases not matched to a gene; V was cut back by 6 bases and J by 6 bases. The length of the CDR3 is 17 residues. The CDR3 reads CASSPLAGGLVGNEQFF. In DNA form, the CDR3 reads TGTGCCAGCAGCCCCCTAGCGGGGGGGCTAGTTGGCAATGAGCAGTTCTTC.

This clone occurred a few times. This chain links TRBV28 with TRBJ2-3; 9 bases are shared with TRBD2. J gave up 4 bases and V 2 bases, and 1 base lay outside the gene matches. The CDR3 is made up of 14 amino acids. CDR1 and CDR2 from the germline V gene are MDHEN and SYDVKM. In DNA, the CDR3 is TGTGCCAGCAGTTTAGCGGGGGGGCCAGATACGCAGTATTTT. The encoded protein is CASSLAGGPDTQYF. Full variable domain (rest looked up from reference TRBV28 and TRBJ2-3): DVKVTQSSRYLVKRTGEKVFLECVQDMDHENMFWYRQDPGLGLRLIYFSYDVKMKEKGDIPEGYSVSREKKERFSLILESASTNQTSMYLCASSLAGGPDTQYFGPGTRLTVL.

The chain employs TRBV5-1 and TRBJ1-4, with D possibly TRBD1 on 6 matching bases. V lost 0 bases to trimming and J lost 6 bases, with 15 bases between them. CDR3 length: 16 residues. CDR1 is SGHRS and CDR2 is YFSETQ in the germline V gene. In DNA form, the CDR3 reads TGCGCCAGCAGCTTGGGCGGCATGACAGGCTATGAAAAACTGTTTTTT. Its translation: CASSLGGMTGYEKLFF. The whole variable domain, filled in from reference TRBV5-1 and TRBJ1-4, reads KAGVTQTPRYLIKTRGQQVTLSCSPISGHRSVSWYQQTPGQGLQFLFEYFSETQRNKGNFPGRFSGRQFSNSRSEMNVSTLELGDSALYLCASSLGGMTGYEKLFFGSGTQLSVL.

The chain uses TRBV28 and TRBJ1-6, with D possibly matching TRBD1 (6 bases). Germline assignment: CDR1 MDHEN and CDR2 SYDVKM. The CDR3 covers 20 residues. V lost 0 bases and J lost 0, with 18 bases in between. The CDR3 sequence: CASSLWTGPRRSSYNSPLHF. The CDR3 DNA reads TGTGCCAGCAGTTTATGGACAGGTCCCCGGAGGAGCTCCTATAATTCACCCCTCCACTTT.

The chain combines TRBV3-1 (or the pseudogene TRBV3-2) with TRBJ1-5; 9 bases agree with TRBD1. The ends lost 4 bases at V and 1 base at J; junction bases unmatched: 5. This CDR3 has 16 residues. CDR1 is LGHDT, CDR2 YNNKEL, per germline (reference sequence). The CDR3, as DNA: TGTGCCAGCAGCCCGGGACAGGGTTTGAGCAATCAGCCCCAGCATTTT. Its translation: CASSPGQGLSNQPQHF.

This chain links TRBV6-2 or TRBV6-3 with TRBJ2-7, with D possibly matching TRBD2 (5 bases). Germline CDR1 MNHEY, CDR2 SVGEGT. V was shortened by 5 bases and J by 4 bases, with 6 bases between the two germline ends. CDR3 length: 11 amino acids. In DNA, the CDR3 is TGTGCCAGCAGTACGGGGTACGAGCAGTACTTC. Translating gives CASSTGYEQYF.

The CDR3 reads CSVSVAGGTDTQYF. In DNA form, the CDR3 reads TGCAGCGTTTCCGTAGCGGGAGGCACAGATACGCAGTATTTT. The chain is built from TRBV29-1 and TRBJ2-3, with TRBD2 matching over 9 bases. Germline loops: CDR1 SQVTM, CDR2 ANQGSEA. This CDR3 spans 14 amino acids. With V trimmed by 5 bases and J by 1 base, 4 bases remained unmatched.

This clone has just a few counts. Different DNA sequences within this sample yield the same CDR3. This chain connects TRBV14 to TRBJ2-2, with TRBD1 identical over 9 bases. Germline CDR1 reads SGHDN; CDR2 reads FVKESK. The CDR3 length is 16 residues. Trimming removed 4 bases from V and 7 bases from J; junction bases left unmatched: 10. CDR3 nucleotides: TGTGCCAGCAGCCGTTGGGGACAGGGTTCGGGCGGGGAGCTGTTTTTT. It specifies CASSRWGQGSGGELFF. The full variable domain, its missing parts supplied by reference TRBV14 and TRBJ2-2, is EAGVTQFPSHSVIEKGQTVTLRCDPISGHDNLYWYRRVMGKEIKFLLHFVKESKQDESGMPNNRFLAERTGGTYSTLKVQPAELEDSGVYFCASSRWGQGSGGELFFGEGSRLTVL.

The genes are TRBV3-1 (or the pseudogene TRBV3-2) and TRBJ1-2; D gene unclear. The V end lost 4 bases, the J end lost 6 bases, and 12 bases lay between the germline ends. The CDR3 contains 13 residues. Germline lookup yields CDR1 LGHDT and CDR2 YNNKEL (reference sequence). The CDR3 region is CASSREAPNGYTF. The DNA of the CDR3 is TGTGCCAGCAGCCGTGAAGCTCCGAATGGCTACACCTTC.

V usage is TRBV6-5 and J usage is TRBJ1-5, with D uncertain. The CDR3 contains 16 residues. Germline V gene data show CDR1 as MNHEY and CDR2 as SVGAGI. V lost 4 bases and J lost 3, with 16 bases in between. CDR3 sequence: CASSSRSAAVNQPQHF. The CDR3 DNA follows: TGTGCCAGCAGTTCGCGTTCTGCGGCAGTCAATCAGCCCCAGCATTTT.

The chain has TRBV12-3 or TRBV12-4 and TRBJ2-7, with TRBD2 as a possible D gene (6 bases). The CDR3 extends over 13 amino acids. Trimming removed 6 bases at V and 5 bases at J, with 14 bases between. The CDR3 sequence: CASRYNGRNEQYF. The CDR3 DNA sequence: TGTGCCAGCAGGTACAACGGGAGAAACGAGCAGTACTTC.

The chain joins TRBV5-4 to TRBJ2-3, with D possibly matching TRBD2 (5 bases). CDR3 length: 13 residues. With 9 bases removed from V and 1 base from J, the gap between germline ends came to 12 bases. Germline CDR1 and CDR2: SGHNT and YYREEE (reference sequence). The CDR3 nucleotides read TGTGCCACTCTGAGGGTAGGCACAGATACGCAGTATTTT. Residues: CATLRVGTDTQYF.

A single count supports this clone. The chain joins TRBV6-5 to TRBJ1-5; the match to TRBD1 covers 8 bases. Germline V CDR1 and CDR2: MNHEY, SVGAGI. The CDR3 has 15 residues. With 6 bases clipped from V and 0 bases from J, the junction kept 4 bases outside the gene matches. CDR3 amino acids: CASRRQGNSNQPQHF. CDR3 DNA: TGTGCCAGCAGACGACAGGGGAATAGCAATCAGCCCCAGCATTTT.

The chain employs TRBV12-3 or TRBV12-4 and TRBJ1-1, with D perhaps matching TRBD1 (6 bases). The germline V and J ends were trimmed by 3 bases and 7 bases, with 12 bases remaining between them. The CDR3 is 13 amino acids. The CDR3 here is CASSFAGGGEAFF. The CDR3, as DNA: TGTGCCAGCAGTTTTGCTGGGGGCGGTGAAGCTTTCTTT.

The chain couples TRBV12-3 or TRBV12-4 to TRBJ2-1, with D possibly being TRBD2 (7 bases). Trimming took off 7 bases at V and 9 bases at J, with 16 bases between the two ends. CDR3 length equals 13 residues. DNA for the CDR3: TGTGCCAGCACGGAGGGGGGGCCAGGTGAGCAGTTCTTC. It yields the protein CASTEGGPGEQFF.

The chain uses TRBV5-1 and TRBJ1-3; D unclear. The CDR3 is 16 residues long. V shed 1 base and J shed 0 bases, with 11 bases lying between them. The germline V gene has CDR1 SGHRS and CDR2 YFSETQ. CDR3 region: CASSLPATVSGNTIYF. Written as DNA, the CDR3 is TGCGCCAGCAGCTTGCCCGCCACGGTCTCTGGAAACACCATATATTTT.

V is TRBV5-1 and J is TRBJ2-1; 15 bases are shared with TRBD2. Germline CDR1 SGHRS, CDR2 YFSETQ. The CDR3 extends over 16 amino acids. Losses at the gene ends were 3 bases for V and 9 bases for J; bases not matched to a gene: 7. CDR3 DNA: TGCGCCAGCAGCTGGGAAAAGGGACTAGCGGGGGGTGAGCAGTTCTTC. Translation gives CASSWEKGLAGGEQFF.

V is TRBV28 and J is TRBJ1-2; the match to TRBD1 covers 7 bases. This CDR3 has 14 amino acids. V dropped 2 bases and J dropped 4; count of bases not matched to a gene: 4. Per the germline V gene, CDR1 is MDHEN and CDR2 is SYDVKM. The CDR3 loop reads CASSLETGSYGYTF. As DNA, the CDR3 is TGTGCCAGCAGTTTAGAGACAGGGTCCTATGGCTACACCTTC.

This sequence joins TRBV11-2 and TRBJ2-5; 7 nucleotides match TRBD2. CDR1 is SGHAT and CDR2 is FQNNGV in the germline V gene. This CDR3 comprises 15 residues. The junction had 10 bases not matched to a gene; V was cut back by 5 bases and J by 4 bases. The CDR3 here is CASSKGSGGGETQYF. Written as DNA, the CDR3 is TGTGCCAGCAGCAAGGGGTCGGGGGGAGGAGAGACCCAGTACTTC.

The V call is TRBV19, the J call TRBJ2-3; TRBD1 might be the D (5 bases). The CDR3 sequence is 14 residues long. The V and J ends lost 4 bases and 3 bases respectively, with 11 bases between them. Germline V lookup: CDR1 LNHDA, CDR2 SQIVND (reference sequence). Written as DNA, the CDR3 is TGTGCCAGTAGTAGCCCCCCAGGGACAGATACGCAGTATTTT. Amino acid sequence: CASSSPPGTDTQYF.

J is TRBJ1-2 and V is TRBV11-2, with TRBD1 as a possible D gene (5 bases). The CDR3 contains 13 residues. V lost 1 base and J lost 4, with 7 bases in between. Germline V gene sequence: CDR1 SGHAT, CDR2 FQNNGV. The CDR3 is CASSLGQSYGYTF. DNA of the CDR3: TGTGCCAGCAGCTTAGGACAGAGCTATGGCTACACCTTC. Drawing the rest from reference TRBV11-2 and TRBJ1-2, the complete variable domain is EAGVAQSPRYKIIEKRQSVAFWCNPISGHATLYWYQQILGQGPKLLIQFQNNGVVDDSQLPKDRFSAERLKGVDSTLKIQPAKLEDSAVYLCASSLGQSYGYTFGSGTRLTVV.

This chain uses TRBV27 with TRBJ1-2; D perhaps matches TRBD1 (6 bases). V dropped 7 bases and J dropped 8 bases, with 29 bases sitting between them. Germline V CDR1 and CDR2: MNHEY, SMNVEV (reference sequence). The CDR3 sequence is 17 residues long. The CDR3 nucleotides are TGTGCCAGCACCCCTACGGGCGGGGGGGGCGTTTTGCGGGGCTACACCTTC. Its translation is CASTPTGGGGVLRGYTF.

This clone was seen once. The chain has TRBV28 and TRBJ2-5; D is perhaps TRBD2 (6 bases). Trimming pared 7 bases from V and 2 bases from J, leaving 14 bases between. The CDR3 is 14 residues long. CDR1 and CDR2 from the germline V gene are MDHEN and SYDVKM. In nucleotides, the CDR3 is TGTGCCAGCACCCCAGGTGGGGGGCAAGAGACCCAGTACTTC. This gives the protein CASTPGGGQETQYF.

The chain has TRBV19 and TRBJ1-2; tentatively, D is TRBD1 (6 bases). This CDR3 has 12 amino acids. The germline gives CDR1 LNHDA, CDR2 SQIVND (reference sequence). Written as DNA, the CDR3 is TGTGCAACTCGGACAGCTAACTATGGCTACACCTTC. This translates into CATRTANYGYTF.

V usage is TRBV9 and J usage is TRBJ2-1; tentative D call: TRBD2 (6 bases). The germline V and J ends were trimmed by 0 bases and 8 bases, with 15 bases remaining between them. The CDR3 has 15 amino acids. Germline CDR1 reads SGDLS; CDR2 reads YYNGEE. The CDR3 protein is CASSVVSVGGDEQFF. For the CDR3, the DNA is TGTGCCAGCAGCGTAGTTTCCGTTGGCGGGGATGAGCAGTTCTTC. Filled out from reference TRBV9 and TRBJ2-1, the complete variable domain reads DSGVTQTPKHLITATGQRVTLRCSPRSGDLSVYWYQQSLDQGLQFLIQYYNGEERAKGNILERFSAQQFPDLHSELNLSSLELGDSALYFCASSVVSVGGDEQFFGPGTRLTVL.

The chain joins TRBV27 to TRBJ1-2; unclear D gene. The CDR3 covers 13 residues. Per the germline V gene, CDR1 is MNHEY and CDR2 is SMNVEV (reference sequence). Trimming cost V 6 bases and J 3 bases, with 11 bases left between them. The CDR3 sequence: CASRQNGYYGYTF. CDR3 coding DNA: TGTGCCAGCAGACAGAATGGCTACTATGGCTACACCTTC.